This T cell receptor (beta chain) came from a study of T-cell memory formation after mild COVID-19. The wider study: TCR clusters were mostly donor specific.

After removal of 7 bases from V and 9 bases from J, the junction contained 12 bases not matched to a gene. Germline assignment: CDR1 SNHLY and CDR2 FYNNEI. This CDR3 is 16 amino acids long. This clonotype was observed a handful of times. TCRdb fed the 5' RACE reads into MiXCR, producing one record per CDR3 protein. The sample carries 300,000 to 400,000 distinct CDR3 sequences, 25% to 30% recorded once. This receptor was identified in an adult woman who had mild COVID-19 (a few samples of this study predate the infection). Cell type and time point are not known. The specimen was PBMCs or a T cell subset sorted from them (not recorded which). This chain uses TRBV2 with TRBJ1-6; 10 nucleotides agree with TRBD1. CDR3 bases: TGTGCCAGCATCGTTGTAACCGGGACAGGGGTTTCACCCCTCCACTTT. Protein product: CASIVVTGTGVSPLHF.